The 23 T cell receptor beta chains below come from one sample, sequenced in a study of shared clonotypes between healthy human individuals. The repertoire was sequenced with immunoSEQ multiplex PCR; TCRdb's copy has only in-frame clones and lacks some. The table lists under 1,100,000 clones, around 78% of them singletons. The sequenced material came from memory CD4+ T cells from PBMCs. Subset meaning: CD45RA-negative fraction. These TCRs come from a man between 18 and 35 years old in good health. Some clones in this sample may be carry-over from other donors' samples.

CDR3 protein: CASSVTSGGSYEQYF. In DNA, the CDR3 is TGTGCCAGCAGCGTAACTAGCGGAGGCTCCTACGAGCAGTACTTC. The chain is built from TRBV7-2 and TRBJ2-7; 8 bases map to TRBD2. V was pared by 5 bases and J by 0 bases, with 6 bases of the junction left unmatched. This CDR3 is 15 amino acids long. CDR1 and CDR2 from the germline V gene are SGHTA and FQGNSA.

This clone was found a few times. The chain combines TRBV9 with TRBJ2-7; perhaps D is TRBD1 or TRBD2 (5 bases each). The germline V gene has CDR1 SGDLS and CDR2 YYNGEE. V lost 3 bases, J lost 2 bases, and 12 bases lay in between. The CDR3 is 14 amino acids. The CDR3: CASSAGPNPYEQYF. In nucleotides, the CDR3 is TGTGCCAGCAGCGCGGGACCGAACCCCTACGAGCAGTACTTC.

This clone was seen more than once but under ten times. V gene TRBV7-2 combines with J gene TRBJ1-1; perhaps TRBD1 as D (5 bases). The V end lost 5 bases, the J end lost 8 bases, and 15 bases lay between the germline ends. This CDR3 comprises 13 residues. Germline V gene data show CDR1 as SGHTA and CDR2 as FQGNSA. CDR3 sequence reads: CASSIRQKGEAFF. The CDR3, as DNA: TGTGCCAGCAGCATACGACAGAAGGGAGAAGCTTTCTTT.

The chain joins TRBV10-3 to TRBJ2-7; D unclear. Germline V gene data show CDR1 as ENHRY and CDR2 as SYGVKD. The V and J ends lost 0 bases and 5 bases respectively, with 11 bases between them. The CDR3 runs 14 residues. CDR3: CAISESQEINEQYF. The CDR3 DNA reads TGTGCCATCAGTGAGTCTCAGGAGATCAACGAGCAGTACTTC.

The V call is TRBV14, the J call TRBJ1-1, with D possibly being TRBD1 (5 bases). The germline V and J ends were trimmed by 6 bases and 0 bases, with 20 bases remaining between them. The CDR3 has 17 amino acids. Germline V gene sequence: CDR1 SGHDN, CDR2 FVKESK. CDR3 sequence reads: CASRPKGSIRLNTEAFF. The CDR3 nucleotides are TGTGCCAGCAGACCGAAGGGGTCTATCCGTTTGAACACTGAAGCTTTCTTT. Together with reference TRBV14 and TRBJ1-1, the CDR3 gives the full variable domain: EAGVTQFPSHSVIEKGQTVTLRCDPISGHDNLYWYRRVMGKEIKFLLHFVKESKQDESGMPNNRFLAERTGGTYSTLKVQPAELEDSGVYFCASRPKGSIRLNTEAFFGQGTRLTVV.

The chain uses TRBV4-2 and TRBJ2-7; possibly TRBD1 for D (5 bases). Trimming shortened V by 1 base and J by 5 bases, and 15 bases separated the two germline ends. The length of the CDR3 is 15 residues. From germline, CDR1 is LGHNA and CDR2 YNFKEQ. The CDR3 sequence is CASSQVDPRVHEQYF. Here the CDR3 DNA reads TGTGCCAGCAGCCAAGTCGATCCCAGGGTCCACGAGCAGTACTTC.

The gene calls are TRBV11-2 and TRBJ2-7; 12 bases map to TRBD1. The CDR3 contains 18 residues. The V gene's germline CDR1 is SGHAT and CDR2 FQNNGV. V lost 5 bases, J lost 1 base, and 12 bases stayed unmatched. The chain's CDR3 is CASSGTGGSTGRSYEQYF. CDR3 nucleotides: TGTGCCAGCAGCGGGACAGGGGGCTCGACGGGAAGGTCCTACGAGCAGTACTTC.

V is TRBV21-1 and J is TRBJ1-1. TRBV21-1 is noted as a pseudogene. The CDR3 spans 15 residues. In DNA, the CDR3 is TGTGCCAGCAGCAACGTTCGGGGTGTTCAGACTGAAGCTTTCTTT. It is translated as CASSNVRGVQTEAFF.

The J gene is TRBJ2-1, the V gene TRBV9; TRBD2 aligns across 10 bases. Germline-derived CDR1 and CDR2 are SGDLS and YYNGEE. The V and J ends lost 0 bases and 4 bases, in that order; junction bases with no gene match: 4. The CDR3 runs 16 residues. CDR3 residues: CASSVGGLATYNEQFF. In nucleotides, the CDR3 is TGTGCCAGCAGCGTAGGGGGACTAGCGACATACAATGAGCAGTTCTTC.

At least ten counts were recorded for this clone. The V gene is TRBV28, the J gene TRBJ2-1, with 7 bases lining up with TRBD2. CDR1 is MDHEN and CDR2 is SYDVKM in the germline V gene. This CDR3 region has 13 residues. V lost 7 bases to trimming and J lost 10 bases; unmatched junction nucleotides: 10. The chain's CDR3 is CASTPPLGGEQFF. The CDR3 nucleotides are TGTGCCAGCACCCCCCCATTGGGAGGGGAGCAGTTCTTC.

In this sample, this clone turned up once. CDR3 protein: CASSQGLAGDPLQFF. The CDR3 DNA reads TGCGCCAGCAGCCAGGGACTAGCGGGGGATCCTCTACAGTTCTTC. V and J are TRBV5-1 and TRBJ2-1; 14 bases match TRBD2. Germline V gene data show CDR1 as SGHRS and CDR2 as YFSETQ. Losses at the gene ends were 4 bases for V and 13 bases for J; bases not matched to a gene: 10. The CDR3 runs 15 residues.

As to this clone: This likely reflects a read error, since a far larger clone is one base away. The gene calls are TRBV4-2 and TRBJ1-2; no clear D gene. The CDR3 sequence is 14 residues long. The V gene's germline CDR1 is LGHNA and CDR2 YNFKEQ. The CDR3 protein is CASSQGTANHGYTF. The CDR3 coding sequence is TGTGCCAGCAGCCAAGGAACAGCTAACCATGGCTACACCTTC.

CDR3: CASSIQTGSDTQYF. CDR3 nucleotides: TGTGCCAGTAGTATCCAGACAGGGTCCGATACGCAGTATTTT. The gene calls are TRBV19 and TRBJ2-3, with 7 bases matching TRBD1. With 3 bases clipped from V and 6 bases from J, the junction kept 6 bases outside the gene matches. Germline V lookup: CDR1 LNHDA, CDR2 SQIVND (reference sequence). The length of the CDR3 is 14 residues.

The chain joins TRBV7-9 to TRBJ1-6; D is unresolved. Trimming shortened V by 7 bases and J by 8 bases, and 9 bases separated the two germline ends. The CDR3 runs 12 residues. The germline CDR1 and CDR2 sequences are SEHNR and FQNEAQ (reference sequence). CDR3 in DNA: TGTGCCAGCACAATCGGGGATTCACCCCTCCACTTT. It codes for CASTIGDSPLHF.

The chain uses TRBV7-2 and TRBJ1-1; D possibly corresponds to TRBD1 (6 bases). Between the trimmed V and J ends, which lost 2 bases and 0 bases, there was a span of 7 bases. This CDR3 contains 14 residues. Germline values: CDR1 SGHTA, CDR2 FQGNSA. The CDR3 DNA follows: TGTGCCAGCAGCTTACAGGGGATGAACACTGAAGCTTTCTTT. Amino acids: CASSLQGMNTEAFF.

This chain uses TRBV30 with TRBJ2-7, with unresolved D. The CDR3 is made up of 14 amino acids. V gave up 0 bases and J gave up 0 bases, with 9 bases separating them. Germline V gene sequence: CDR1 GTSNPN, CDR2 SVGIG (reference sequence). The chain's CDR3 is CAWSVQLSSYEQYF. The CDR3 nucleotides are TGTGCCTGGAGTGTTCAGTTGAGCTCCTACGAGCAGTACTTC.

The chain carries TRBV19 and TRBJ2-1; 8 bases are shared with TRBD2. The CDR3 has 15 residues. CDR1 and CDR2 (germline): LNHDA, SQIVND (reference sequence). V dropped 4 bases and J dropped 9; count of bases not matched to a gene: 11. CDR3: CASSTTAGVVGEQFF. The CDR3 DNA reads TGTGCCAGTAGTACTACAGCGGGAGTCGTGGGTGAGCAGTTCTTC.

CDR3 sequence (DNA): TGTGCCACCTACCTGCAGGGAGGGGGTCGGGACACTGAAGCTTTCTTT. Its protein product is CATYLQGGGRDTEAFF. The chain combines TRBV21-1 with TRBJ1-1. TRBV21-1 is a recognized pseudogene. The CDR3 is made up of 16 amino acids.

CDR3 amino acids: CAIKELSDTGELFF. In nucleotides, the CDR3 is TGTGCCATCAAGGAGTTGAGTGACACCGGGGAGCTGTTTTTT. The genes are TRBV10-3 and TRBJ2-2; D uncertain. Trimming took off 7 bases at V and 3 bases at J, with 12 bases between the two ends. Per germline, CDR1 ENHRY and CDR2 SYGVKD. CDR3 length: 14 amino acids.

V gene TRBV15 combines with J gene TRBJ2-7, with 7 bases identical to TRBD1. Germline trimming cut 2 bases from V and 5 bases from J; bases unmatched to any gene: 6. CDR1 is LNHNV, CDR2 YYDKDF, per germline (reference sequence). The CDR3 has 14 residues. The DNA of the CDR3 is TGTGCCACCAGCAGACGGACAGGATGGGACGAGCAGTACTTC. Translation: CATSRRTGWDEQYF.

The V and J genes are TRBV6-1 and TRBJ1-4; D not resolved. Trimming took 3 bases from V and 2 from J, leaving 7 bases between them. CDR3 length: 14 amino acids. Germline assignment: CDR1 MNHNS and CDR2 SASEGT. CDR3 DNA: TGTGCCAGCAGTGATCGTCGTACTAATGAAAAACTGTTTTTT. This translates into CASSDRRTNEKLFF.

The table lists this clone with a few counts. This chain uses TRBV19 with TRBJ1-1; D gene ambiguous. Germline CDR1 is LNHDA and CDR2 is SQIVND (reference sequence). Trimming pared 7 bases from V and 3 bases from J, leaving 18 bases between. CDR3 length: 15 residues. CDR3 sequence: CASTLRWQSDTEAFF. CDR3 sequence (DNA): TGTGCCAGTACCCTACGTTGGCAGTCGGACACTGAAGCTTTCTTT. Using reference TRBV19 and TRBJ1-1 for the parts outside the CDR3, the full variable domain is DGGITQSPKYLFRKEGQNVTLSCEQNLNHDAMYWYRQDPGQGLRLIYYSQIVNDFQKGDIAEGYSVSREKKESFPLTVTSAQKNPTAFYLCASTLRWQSDTEAFFGQGTRLTVV.

The chain joins TRBV10-3 to TRBJ2-4; D uncertain. This CDR3 has 14 amino acids. CDR1 is ENHRY and CDR2 is SYGVKD in the germline V gene. Trimming pared 2 bases from V and 0 bases from J, leaving 5 bases between. CDR3 nucleotides: TGTGCCATCAGTGAGGGGTCAGCCAAAAACATTCAGTACTTC. It specifies CAISEGSAKNIQYF.